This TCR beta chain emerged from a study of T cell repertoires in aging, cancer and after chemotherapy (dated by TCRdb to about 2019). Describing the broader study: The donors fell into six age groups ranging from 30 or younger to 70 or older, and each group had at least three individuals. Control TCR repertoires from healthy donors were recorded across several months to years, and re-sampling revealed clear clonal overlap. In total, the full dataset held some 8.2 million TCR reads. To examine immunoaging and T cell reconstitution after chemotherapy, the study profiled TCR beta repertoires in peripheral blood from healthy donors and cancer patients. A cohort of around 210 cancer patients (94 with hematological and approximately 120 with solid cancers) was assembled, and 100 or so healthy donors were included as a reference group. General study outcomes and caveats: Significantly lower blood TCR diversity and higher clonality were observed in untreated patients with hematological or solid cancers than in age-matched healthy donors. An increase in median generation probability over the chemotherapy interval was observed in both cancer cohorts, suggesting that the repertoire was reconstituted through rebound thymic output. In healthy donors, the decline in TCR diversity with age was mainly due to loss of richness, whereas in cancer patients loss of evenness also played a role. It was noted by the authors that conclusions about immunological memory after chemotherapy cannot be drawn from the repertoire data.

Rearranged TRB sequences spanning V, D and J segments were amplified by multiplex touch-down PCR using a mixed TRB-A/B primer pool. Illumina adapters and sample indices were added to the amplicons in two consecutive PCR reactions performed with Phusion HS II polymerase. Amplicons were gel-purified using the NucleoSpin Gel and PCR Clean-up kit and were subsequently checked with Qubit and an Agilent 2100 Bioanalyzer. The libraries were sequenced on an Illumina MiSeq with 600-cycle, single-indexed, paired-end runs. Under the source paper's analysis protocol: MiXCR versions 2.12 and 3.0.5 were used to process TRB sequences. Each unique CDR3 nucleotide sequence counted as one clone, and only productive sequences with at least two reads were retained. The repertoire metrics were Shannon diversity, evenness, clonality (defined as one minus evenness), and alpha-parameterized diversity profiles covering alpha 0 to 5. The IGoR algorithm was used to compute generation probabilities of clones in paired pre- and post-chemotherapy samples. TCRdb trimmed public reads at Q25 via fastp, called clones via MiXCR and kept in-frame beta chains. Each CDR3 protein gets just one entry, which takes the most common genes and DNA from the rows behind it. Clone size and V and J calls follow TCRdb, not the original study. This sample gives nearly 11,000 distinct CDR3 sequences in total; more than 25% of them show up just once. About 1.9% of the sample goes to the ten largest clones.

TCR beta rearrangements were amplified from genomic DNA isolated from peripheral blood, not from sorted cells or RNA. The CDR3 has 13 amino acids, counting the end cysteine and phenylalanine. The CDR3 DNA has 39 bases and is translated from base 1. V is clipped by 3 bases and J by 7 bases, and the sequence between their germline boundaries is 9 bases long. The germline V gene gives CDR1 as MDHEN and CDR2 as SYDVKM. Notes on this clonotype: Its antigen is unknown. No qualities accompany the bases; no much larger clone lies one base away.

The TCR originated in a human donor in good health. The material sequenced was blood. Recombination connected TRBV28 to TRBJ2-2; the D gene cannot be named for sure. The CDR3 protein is CASSLWSGGELFF. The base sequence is TGTGCCAGCAGTTTGTGGTCGGGCGGGGAGCTGTTTTTT.